Listed here are 10 T cell receptor beta chains from one sample, sequenced in a study of blood T cell repertoires in COVID-19. Assay used: immunoSEQ multiplex PCR; TCRdb lists only in-frame clones, some missing. The sample yields hundreds of thousands of clones, roughly 89% seen once. The specimen was PBMCs or T cells enriched from blood (not recorded which). These receptors came from a young man who had been exposed to COVID-19.

This clone was observed a few times. One junction end disagrees with the germline gene, perhaps due to a read error. The chain employs TRBV4-1 and TRBJ2-3; the match to TRBD2 covers 13 bases. CDR1 MGHRA and CDR2 YSYEKL come from the germline V gene. CDR3 length: 19 residues. CDR3 in amino acids: CASSEDPSGTSGVKDTQYF. The CDR3, as DNA: TGCGCCAGCAGCGAAGACCCTTCCGGGACTAGCGGGGTGAAAGATACGCAGTATTTT.

This chain uses TRBV5-1 with TRBJ2-7; D is perhaps TRBD1 (6 bases). V was pared by 4 bases and J by 3 bases, with 14 bases between. The CDR3 length is 14 residues. CDR1 SGHRS and CDR2 YFSETQ come from the germline V gene. The CDR3 reads CASSDPGQHYEQYF. In nucleotides, the CDR3 is TGCGCCAGCAGCGACCCGGGACAACACTACGAGCAGTACTTC.

This clone has a single count. The genes are TRBV19 and TRBJ1-4; possibly TRBD1 for D (5 bases). The CDR3 has 13 amino acids. Germline V lookup: CDR1 LNHDA, CDR2 SQIVND (reference sequence). V lost 3 bases, J lost 7 bases, and 9 bases lay in between. Written as DNA, the CDR3 is TGTGCCAGTAGTATTCCGGGGGGTGAAAAACTGTTTTTT. Its translation is CASSIPGGEKLFF.

V and J are TRBV4-3 and TRBJ1-2, with 8 bases aligning to TRBD1. The germline V gene has CDR1 LGHNA and CDR2 YSLEER. V lost 2 bases to trimming and J lost 4 bases; unmatched junction nucleotides: 6. CDR3 length: 15 residues. The CDR3 nucleotides read TGCGCCAGCAGCCAAAACGGACAGGGAGGCTATGGCTACACCTTC. It specifies CASSQNGQGGYGYTF.

The J gene is TRBJ2-5, the V gene TRBV5-1; 12 bases agree with TRBD2. V trimming: 4 bases; J trimming: 5 bases; junction bases outside the gene matches: 9. The germline V gene has CDR1 SGHRS and CDR2 YFSETQ. The CDR3 consists of 16 residues. For the CDR3, the DNA is TGCGCCAGCAGCCCGCCGACTAGCGGGGGCGGGGAGACCCAGTACTTC. This encodes CASSPPTSGGGETQYF.

This rearrangement joins TRBV7-3 to TRBJ2-3; unclear D gene. Trimming stripped 8 bases from V and 0 bases from J, with 15 bases between. Per germline, CDR1 SGHTA and CDR2 FQGTGA. This CDR3 contains 15 residues. In nucleotides, the CDR3 is TGTGCCAGCGCGCCGGGTGAAACTAGCACAGATACGCAGTATTTT. It codes for CASAPGETSTDTQYF.

The V and J genes are TRBV9 and TRBJ1-3; TRBD1 matches at 8 bases. Germline V gene lookup returns CDR1 SGDLS and CDR2 YYNGEE. The junction had 13 bases not matched to a gene; V was cut back by 4 bases and J by 4 bases. This CDR3 spans 17 amino acids. CDR3 coding DNA: TGTGCCAGCAGCCTCGGACAGGGTCGGGGAGCGGGAAACACCATATATTTT. Encoded protein: CASSLGQGRGAGNTIYF.

The chain employs TRBV10-2 and TRBJ2-7; 7 bases map to TRBD2. The V and J ends lost 7 bases and 0 bases, in that order; junction bases with no gene match: 6. Germline CDR1 and CDR2: WSHSY and SAAADI. The CDR3 extends over 14 amino acids. CDR3 nucleotide sequence: TGCGCCAGCAAGCCTAGCGGTTTCTCCTACGAGCAGTACTTC. It specifies CASKPSGFSYEQYF.

In nucleotides, the CDR3 is TGTGCCAGCAGTCCGCCTCCGAGGGGAGGACAGCCCCAGCATTTT. Its protein product is CASSPPPRGGQPQHF. The chain carries TRBV25-1 and TRBJ1-5, with D perhaps matching TRBD1 (5 bases). V was clipped by 5 bases and J by 7 bases, with 18 bases between them. The CDR3 is 15 amino acids. Germline assignment: CDR1 MGHDK and CDR2 SYGVNS.

The genes are TRBV5-1 and TRBJ2-1; no clear D. This CDR3 is 18 amino acids long. V was pared by 0 bases and J by 5 bases, with 21 bases between. Per the germline V gene, CDR1 is SGHRS and CDR2 is YFSETQ. CDR3 loop: CASSLGQHPSLDDNEQFF. The DNA of the CDR3 is TGCGCCAGCAGCTTGGGGCAGCACCCTTCCCTAGATGACAATGAGCAGTTCTTC.